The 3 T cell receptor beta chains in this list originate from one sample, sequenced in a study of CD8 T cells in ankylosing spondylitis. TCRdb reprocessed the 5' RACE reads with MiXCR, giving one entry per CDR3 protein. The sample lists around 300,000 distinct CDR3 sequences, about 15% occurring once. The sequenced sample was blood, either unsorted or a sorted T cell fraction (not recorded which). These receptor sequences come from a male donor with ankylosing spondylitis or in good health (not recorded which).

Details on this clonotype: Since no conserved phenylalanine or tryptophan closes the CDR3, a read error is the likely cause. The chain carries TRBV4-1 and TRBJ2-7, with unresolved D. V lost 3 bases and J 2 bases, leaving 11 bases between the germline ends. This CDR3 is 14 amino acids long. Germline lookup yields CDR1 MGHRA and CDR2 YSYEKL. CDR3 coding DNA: TGCGCCAGCAGCCACAGTACGGGTCCCTACGAGCAGTACCTC. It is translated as CASSHSTGPYEQYL.

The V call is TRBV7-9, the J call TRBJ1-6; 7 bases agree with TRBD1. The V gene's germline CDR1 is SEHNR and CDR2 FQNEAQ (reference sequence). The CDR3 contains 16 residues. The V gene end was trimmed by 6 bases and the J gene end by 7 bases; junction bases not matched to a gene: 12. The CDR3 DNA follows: TGTGCCAGCAGAACCTCCGGGCAGGGGGAGAATTCACCCCTCCACTTT. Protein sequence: CASRTSGQGENSPLHF.

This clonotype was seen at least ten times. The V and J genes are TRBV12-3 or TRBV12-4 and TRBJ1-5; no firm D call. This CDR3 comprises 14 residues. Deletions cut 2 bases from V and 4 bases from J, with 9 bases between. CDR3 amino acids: CASSLWADNQPQHF. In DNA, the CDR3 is TGTGCCAGCAGTTTATGGGCGGATAATCAGCCCCAGCATTTT.